Described below is a single T cell receptor (beta chain) sequence and its context. This record comes from a study of intratumoral heterogeneity in liver cancer. Germline V gives CDR1 LGHDT, CDR2 YNNKEL (reference sequence). The CDR3 is 13 residues long. The J segment lost 5 bases and the V segment lost 9 bases, leaving 7 bases of the junction unmatched. Multiple geographically separated regions of the hepatocellular carcinoma nodule were sampled separately. Assay: immunoSEQ multiplex PCR; the TCRdb copy retains only in-frame clones and omits some. The table lists about 6,600 clones, around 60% of them singletons.

The V gene is TRBV3-1 (or the pseudogene TRBV3-2), the J gene TRBJ2-5; 9 bases align to TRBD2. Sequenced material: tumor tissue, taken before any cancer treatment. This TCR derives from an older man with hepatocellular carcinoma. The CDR3 reads CASKSGGTETQYF. CDR3 bases: TGTGCCAGTAAGAGCGGGGGGACGGAGACCCAGTACTTC.